This note documents a single TCR beta chain sequence. Primers included in the PCR were 60 Vbeta and 13 Jbeta primers. The data were produced by immunoSEQ multiplex PCR, yet TCRdb's version contains in-frame clones alone and is incomplete. The data show some 120,000 clones, under 80% seen once. The data derive from a study of cytomegalovirus exposure and HLA in healthy donors. The CDR3 has 15 residues. The germline V gene encodes CDR1 KGHSH and CDR2 LQKENI. Trimming took off 0 bases at V and 1 base at J, with 7 bases between the two ends. Sequences were obtained from PBMCs. This rearrangement joins TRBV18 to TRBJ2-1; D unclear. The TCR was taken from a woman aged 55-70 years in good health and CMV-seropositive. Here the CDR3 reads CASSPPSTSYNEQFF. The CDR3 DNA is TGTGCCAGCTCACCACCCTCGACTTCCTACAATGAGCAGTTCTTC.